A selection of T cell receptor beta chains follows, all from one sample in a study of OX40 agonist ivuxolimab in advanced cancers. Assay: immunoSEQ multiplex PCR; the TCRdb copy retains only in-frame clones and omits some. Of tens of thousands of clones detected, 70% to 90% appear once; the ten largest clones hold around 0.73%. The material was CD4+ or CD8+ T cells sorted from blood, obtained in a trial of the OX40 agonist ivuxolimab. The receptor set was obtained from an adult with an advanced solid tumor such as melanoma, head and neck, liver or kidney cancer. The CDR3 runs from the conserved cysteine through the conserved F or W. Fields, in order: clone size, J gene, D gene, V gene, CDR3 protein, CDR3 DNA. D genes are given only for firm matches. The listing skips clone size in some rows; elsewhere it reads once, few, many or a size class.

clone_size: few
j_call: TRBJ1-1
d_call: NA
v_call: TRBV28
cdr3_aa: CASYRGMNTEAFF
cdr3_nt: TGTGCCAGCTACCGGGGCATGAACACTGAAGCTTTCTTT

clone_size: NA
j_call: TRBJ1-4
d_call: TRBD1
v_call: TRBV19
cdr3_aa: CASSTTGSEKLFF
cdr3_nt: TGTGCCAGTAGTACGACAGGGAGTGAAAAACTGTTTTTT

clone_size: NA
j_call: TRBJ2-1
d_call: TRBD2
v_call: TRBV7-6
cdr3_aa: CASSSRLAGNEQFF
cdr3_nt: TGTGCCAGCAGCTCCCGGCTAGCGGGGAATGAGCAGTTCTTC

clone_size: NA
j_call: TRBJ2-2
d_call: TRBD2
v_call: TRBV28
cdr3_aa: CASSFRGVFTGELFF
cdr3_nt: TGTGCCAGCAGTTTTCGGGGGGTTTTCACCGGGGAGCTGTTTTTT

clone_size: NA
j_call: TRBJ1-2
d_call: NA
v_call: TRBV6-1
cdr3_aa: CASSEMGRRGYTF
cdr3_nt: TGTGCCAGCAGTGAAATGGGCCGCCGGGGCTACACCTTC

clone_size: NA
j_call: TRBJ2-2
d_call: TRBD1
v_call: TRBV5-6
cdr3_aa: CASSVHDREAGELFF
cdr3_nt: TGTGCCAGCAGCGTCCACGACAGGGAAGCCGGGGAGCTGTTTTTT

clone_size: NA
j_call: TRBJ2-3
d_call: NA
v_call: TRBV10-3
cdr3_aa: CAITVRDTQYF
cdr3_nt: TGTGCCATAACAGTGAGAGATACGCAGTATTTT

clone_size: NA
j_call: TRBJ2-7
d_call: NA
v_call: TRBV12-2
cdr3_aa: CASRSRLGRPGGYEQYF
cdr3_nt: TGTGCAAGTCGCTCCAGATTGGGACGGCCCGGGGGCTACGAGCAGTACTTC

clone_size: few
j_call: TRBJ1-5
d_call: NA
v_call: TRBV4-1
cdr3_aa: CASSQSTGRPQHF
cdr3_nt: TGCGCCAGCAGCCAGTCGACAGGAAGGCCCCAGCATTTT

clone_size: NA
j_call: TRBJ2-2
d_call: TRBD1
v_call: TRBV10-3
cdr3_aa: CAISESTGTGLTGELFF
cdr3_nt: TGTGCCATCAGTGAGTCCACCGGGACAGGGCTCACCGGGGAGCTGTTTTTT

clone_size: NA
j_call: TRBJ2-4
d_call: NA
v_call: TRBV7-2
cdr3_aa: CASSLGQGTVQYF
cdr3_nt: TGTGCCAGCAGCTTAGGTCAGGGGACCGTTCAGTACTTC

clone_size: NA
j_call: TRBJ2-1
d_call: NA
v_call: TRBV5-6
cdr3_aa: CASSLFAGRARESEQFF
cdr3_nt: TGTGCCAGCAGCTTGTTCGCCGGCAGGGCGAGGGAAAGTGAGCAGTTCTTC

clone_size: NA
j_call: TRBJ1-6
d_call: NA
v_call: TRBV2
cdr3_aa: CASTGTPNSPLHF
cdr3_nt: TGTGCCAGCACCGGGACCCCTAATTCACCCCTCCACTTT